This is a list of T cell receptor beta chains from one sample in a study of blood T cell repertoires in COVID-19. Produced via immunoSEQ multiplex PCR; TCRdb's table is partial and in-frame only. Altogether 47,000 or so clones are present, 81% being singletons, with the ten largest covering approximately 20%. Specimen: peripheral blood. These receptors were collected from a woman older than 75 with COVID-19, enrolled during active disease. CDR3s leave out the opening cysteine and the closing phenylalanine or tryptophan.

v_call: TRBV4-1
cdr3_aa: ASSQTPGTTNYEQY

v_call: TRBV24-1
cdr3_aa: ATSVGRGGQF

v_call: TRBV27
cdr3_aa: ASSLKGTSGISSYNEQF

v_call: TRBV19
cdr3_aa: ASSSNYLGRPDTQY

v_call: TRBV7-2
cdr3_aa: ASSPGLASPEQY

v_call: TRBV6-5
cdr3_aa: ASSWRQTNTGELF

v_call: TRBV10-3
cdr3_aa: AISTGANQPQH

v_call: TRBV12-3/TRBV12-4
cdr3_aa: ASSLGRVGEQY

v_call: TRBV27
cdr3_aa: ASSLAGARTEAF

v_call: TRBV5-1
cdr3_aa: ASSPGQGYQPQH

v_call: TRBV21-1
cdr3_aa: ATTVAGEQY

v_call: TRBV5-1
cdr3_aa: ASSLDPGVSSYEQY

v_call: TRBV9
cdr3_aa: ASSLRSRGDGYT

v_call: TRBV6-5
cdr3_aa: ASSSPTGHYGYT

v_call: TRBV4-1
cdr3_aa: ASSQGGTGFHYGYT

v_call: TRBV7-2
cdr3_aa: ASSLDRTGFYEQY